These 5 T cell receptor beta chains share one sample of origin, sequenced in a study of CD8 T cells in Susac syndrome. With random hexamers, roughly 0.45 to 1 ug RNA was reverse transcribed. TCRdb called the immunoSEQ multiplex PCR reads again in MiXCR, with one record for every CDR3 protein. The table records over 100,000 distinct CDR3 sequences, over 90% of them present only once. The source material was CD4+ T cells from PBMCs. The receptors shown here come from a human donor in good health.

The genes are TRBV20-1 and TRBJ2-2; D not resolved. The germline CDR1 and CDR2 sequences are DFQATT and SNEGSKA (reference sequence). V was trimmed by 5 bases and J by 4 bases, leaving 5 bases between them. The CDR3 spans 11 residues. CDR3 nucleotides: TGCAGTGCTCTTGGCACCGGGGAGCTGTTTTTT. Protein sequence: CSALGTGELFF.

This sequence joins TRBV29-1 and TRBJ2-5; no definite D call. Germline V CDR1 and CDR2: SQVTM, ANQGSEA. The CDR3 is made up of 11 amino acids. Trimming removed 7 bases from V and 3 bases from J, with 9 bases in between. The CDR3 is CSGGGKETQYF. The DNA of the CDR3 is TGCAGCGGCGGCGGAAAAGAGACCCAGTACTTC.

The chain carries TRBV6-5 and TRBJ1-1; no firm D call. Germline CDR1 is MNHEY and CDR2 is SVGAGI. V lost 3 bases and J 5 bases, leaving 19 bases between the germline ends. The CDR3 runs 16 residues. The CDR3 DNA follows: TGTGCCAGCAGTTATATCTCCCTGGGTCGGTCGACTGAAGCTTTCTTT. It encodes CASSYISLGRSTEAFF.

The rearrangement links TRBV4-3 to TRBJ2-7; 7 positions agree with TRBD2. This CDR3 is built from 17 residues. The V segment lost 1 base and the J segment 4 bases; nucleotides outside the gene matches: 13. The germline CDR1 and CDR2 sequences are LGHNA and YSLEER. The CDR3 protein is CASSQGGMGGMIYEQYF. For the CDR3, the DNA is TGCGCCAGCAGCCAAGGGGGGATGGGAGGGATGATATACGAGCAGTACTTC.

V gene TRBV28 combines with J gene TRBJ2-7, with 7 bases aligning to TRBD1. The length of the CDR3 is 15 residues. The trim removed 3 bases at V and 2 bases at J, leaving 7 bases unmatched. Germline V gene data show CDR1 as MDHEN and CDR2 as SYDVKM. This chain's CDR3 is CASSLPGQYTYEQYF. The CDR3 DNA reads TGTGCCAGCAGTTTGCCGGGACAGTATACCTACGAGCAGTACTTC.